These 6 T cell receptor beta chains share one sample of origin, sequenced in a study of molecular identifiers for immune sequencing clone quantification. One entry per CDR3 protein results from TCRdb running MiXCR on the PCR reads. In the table there are around 320,000 distinct CDR3 sequences, 24% of which are singletons. The source material was naive CD8+ T cells from blood, with Jurkat cell RNA spiked in. Described subset: FACS-sorted CD8+CD4-CCR7+CD45RA+ naive T cells. The receptors derive from a human donor in good health. Some libraries in this study had Jurkat cell RNA spiked in.

This chain links TRBV19 with TRBJ2-5; possibly TRBD2 for D (6 bases). CDR3 length equals 14 residues. CDR1 and CDR2 from the germline V gene are LNHDA and SQIVND (reference sequence). Deletions cut 4 bases from V and 5 bases from J, with 14 bases between. The DNA for the CDR3 is TGTGCCAGTAGTACTAGCGACTTTTACGAGACCCAGTACTTC. It translates to CASSTSDFYETQYF.

This chain connects TRBV29-1 to TRBJ2-7, with 10 bases that match TRBD2. The germline V gene has CDR1 SQVTM and CDR2 ANQGSEA. The CDR3 totals 14 residues. Trimming removed 6 bases from V and 4 bases from J; junction bases left unmatched: 9. DNA of the CDR3: TGCAGCGTCGGCGGAACTAGCGGGATGTACGAGCAGTACTTC. It translates to CSVGGTSGMYEQYF.

The rearrangement joins TRBV2 to TRBJ2-1; D is perhaps TRBD2 (7 bases). Trimming left V 1 base short and J 1 base short, with 20 bases between. CDR1 is SNHLY, CDR2 FYNNEI, per germline. The CDR3 covers 19 residues. The CDR3 spells CASSEVGGGPLVSYNEQFF. The CDR3 bases are TGTGCCAGCAGTGAAGTTGGGGGGGGCCCCCTAGTTTCCTACAATGAGCAGTTCTTC.

This clonotype was picked up many times. CDR3 coding DNA: TGTGCCAGCAGCCGCCTGTTCAAGCAGGATACGCAGTATTTT. This sequence encodes CASSRLFKQDTQYF. The gene calls are TRBV7-9 and TRBJ2-3; D gene ambiguous. Deletions cut 5 bases from V and 6 bases from J, with 15 bases between. The CDR3 has 14 residues. Germline-derived CDR1 and CDR2 are SEHNR and FQNEAQ (reference sequence).

This clonotype was seen repeatedly, ten times or more. This chain connects TRBV20-1 to TRBJ1-4; D gene unclear. The V end was cut by 0 bases, the J end by 4 bases, with 9 bases between. The CDR3 extends over 14 amino acids. Germline V CDR1 and CDR2: DFQATT, SNEGSKA (reference sequence). The CDR3 here is CSARDLRDNEKLFF. For the CDR3, the DNA is TGCAGTGCTAGAGATCTGAGGGATAATGAAAAACTGTTTTTT.

This clonotype was observed a few times. The V call is TRBV6-2 or TRBV6-3, the J call TRBJ1-5, with D possibly being TRBD1 (6 bases). From germline, CDR1 is MNHEY and CDR2 SVGEGT. The germline V and J ends were trimmed by 2 bases and 6 bases, with 14 bases remaining between them. CDR3 length equals 15 residues. The DNA of the CDR3 is TGTGCCAGCAGTTACGACCACATGGGGGCTCAGCCCCAGCATTTT. Protein sequence: CASSYDHMGAQPQHF.